Each of the 30 T cell receptor beta chains below was sequenced from the same sample in a study of T cells in Graves' hyperthyroidism and ophthalmopathy. Template material for amplifying TCR beta CDR3 regions consisted of RNA transcripts. Initially, a first-round RT-PCR of the TCR CDR3 employed the HTBI primer set. TCRdb called the multiplex PCR reads again in MiXCR, with one record for every CDR3 protein. The data hold about 290,000 distinct CDR3 sequences, with 13% observed a single time. The sample was blood. These receptors were collected from a woman aged 25 to 39 with Graves' hyperthyroidism that later progressed to Graves' ophthalmopathy.

This clonotype came up many times. The chain combines TRBV19 with TRBJ1-1; maybe TRBD1 (6 bases). Germline values: CDR1 LNHDA, CDR2 SQIVND (reference sequence). Trimming removed 8 bases at V and 11 bases at J, with 24 bases between. The CDR3 has 14 amino acids. The CDR3 DNA sequence: TGTGCCAGTGCGGCGGCGCCCGGGACAAGACGCGCTTTCTTT. It codes for CASAAAPGTRRAFF.

The chain recombines TRBV19 with TRBJ2-3, with a possible D match to TRBD1 (5 bases). Deletions cut 7 bases from V and 2 bases from J, with 13 bases between. Germline lookup yields CDR1 LNHDA and CDR2 SQIVND (reference sequence). The CDR3 contains 14 residues. For the CDR3, the DNA is TGTGCCAGTACCCCGGACATGGACACAGATACGCAGTATTTT. Its protein is CASTPDMDTDTQYF.

The chain is built from TRBV7-9 and TRBJ2-3; TRBD2 matches 7 bases. V was clipped by 7 bases and J by 3 bases; unmatched bases: 7. Germline CDR1 is SEHNR and CDR2 is FQNEAQ (reference sequence). This CDR3 has 14 residues. CDR3 sequence: CASNARGWTDTQYF. In nucleotides, the CDR3 is TGTGCCAGCAACGCGCGGGGGTGGACAGATACGCAGTATTTT. Together with reference TRBV7-9 and TRBJ2-3, the CDR3 gives the full variable domain: DTGVSQNPRHKITKRGQNVTFRCDPISEHNRLYWYRQTLGQGPEFLTYFQNEAQLEKSRLLSDRFSAERPKGSFSTLEIQRTEQGDSAMYLCASNARGWTDTQYFGPGTRLTVL.

This clonotype was detected many times. The chain uses TRBV12-5 and TRBJ2-3, with D unresolved. Deletions cut 1 base from V and 1 base from J, with 6 bases between. Germline-derived CDR1 and CDR2 are LGHNT and FRNRAP. The CDR3 is 14 residues long. The CDR3 DNA reads as TGTGCTAGTGGTTTGGACCAGGGCACAGATACGCAGTATTTT. Residues: CASGLDQGTDTQYF.

There are many counts of this clonotype. V usage is TRBV11-1 and J usage is TRBJ1-2, with unresolved D. The germline CDR1 and CDR2 sequences are SGHAT and FQDESV (reference sequence). CDR3 length: 23 residues. V dropped 1 base and J dropped 2 bases, with 35 bases sitting between them. CDR3 DNA: TGTGCCAGCAGCTTAGTTCCGGGAAGGAAGGGAGAGAACTCCCAAGTGCGAAACTATGGCTACACCTTC. This sequence encodes CASSLVPGRKGENSQVRNYGYTF.

The chain employs TRBV5-1 and TRBJ2-5; possible D gene TRBD1, 5 bases. Trimming took 0 bases from V and 8 from J, leaving 14 bases between them. Looked up from germline, CDR1 is SGHRS and CDR2 is YFSETQ. CDR3 length equals 14 residues. The CDR3 loop is CASSLGIGQITQYF. The CDR3, as DNA: TGCGCCAGCAGCTTGGGGATAGGACAAATAACCCAGTACTTC.

This clonotype was seen repeatedly, ten times or more. The rearrangement uses TRBV10-3 and TRBJ2-2; no firm D call. The CDR3 runs 14 residues. Trimming stripped 4 bases from V and 0 bases from J, with 6 bases between. Germline loops: CDR1 ENHRY, CDR2 SYGVKD. The CDR3 region has the DNA TGTGCCATCAGTGGCTGGGCGAACACCGGGGAGCTGTTTTTT. It encodes CAISGWANTGELFF.

In this sample, this clonotype turned up many times. This sequence joins TRBV7-2 and TRBJ1-2, with D maybe TRBD1 (5 bases). The CDR3 spans 12 residues. The V and J ends lost 4 bases and 5 bases respectively, with 8 bases between them. Looked up from germline, CDR1 is SGHTA and CDR2 is FQGNSA. Here the CDR3 reads CASSSSGYGYTF. CDR3 nucleotide sequence: TGTGCCAGCAGCTCGTCAGGGTATGGCTACACCTTC.

There are many counts of this clonotype. V and J are TRBV7-2 and TRBJ2-7, with D hard to call. V lost 5 bases to trimming and J lost 3 bases, with 11 bases between them. Germline CDR1 SGHTA, CDR2 FQGNSA. This CDR3 is 13 amino acids long. Here the CDR3 DNA reads TGTGCCAGCAGCCCCCAGACACTCTACGAGCAGTACTTC. It encodes CASSPQTLYEQYF.

This clonotype occurred many times. J is TRBJ2-7 and V is TRBV13; D is possibly TRBD1 (6 bases). This CDR3 has 15 residues. CDR1 and CDR2 (germline): PRHDT, FYEKMQ (reference sequence). The V end lost 2 bases, the J end lost 4 bases, and 15 bases lay between the germline ends. The CDR3 DNA is TGTGCCAGCAGCTTATATGGGACACGGGATTACGAGCAGTACTTC. Protein sequence: CASSLYGTRDYEQYF.

This clonotype was counted at least ten times. The chain couples TRBV28 to TRBJ1-6; no definite D call. The V end was cut by 5 bases, the J end by 6 bases, with 5 bases between. The length of the CDR3 is 12 residues. Germline V gene sequence: CDR1 MDHEN, CDR2 SYDVKM. In DNA, the CDR3 is TGTGCCAGCAGTGCTTCTAATTCACCCCTCCACTTT. This encodes CASSASNSPLHF.

This chain connects TRBV9 to TRBJ1-4; 8 bases are shared with TRBD1. The V and J ends lost 4 bases and 5 bases, in that order; junction bases with no gene match: 7. CDR1 is SGDLS and CDR2 is YYNGEE in the germline V gene. The CDR3 consists of 15 residues. The CDR3 sequence: CASSISGGRNEKLFF. CDR3 in DNA: TGTGCCAGCAGCATATCAGGGGGCAGAAATGAAAAACTGTTTTTT. The entire variable domain, with the rest obtained from reference TRBV9 and TRBJ1-4, is as follows: DSGVTQTPKHLITATGQRVTLRCSPRSGDLSVYWYQQSLDQGLQFLIQYYNGEERAKGNILERFSAQQFPDLHSELNLSSLELGDSALYFCASSISGGRNEKLFFGSGTQLSVL.

This chain links TRBV6-2 or TRBV6-3 with TRBJ2-1; 8 bases agree with TRBD2. CDR3 length equals 13 residues. Per germline, CDR1 MNHEY and CDR2 SVGEGT. The junction had 3 bases not matched to a gene; V was cut back by 6 bases and J by 5 bases. Here the CDR3 DNA reads TGTGCCAGCAGGCGGGGGGCAGACAATGAGCAGTTCTTC. Amino acid sequence: CASRRGADNEQFF.

CDR3 bases: TGTGCCAGCAGAAATGATTATTGGGGGCACACTGAAGCTTTCTTT. Translating gives CASRNDYWGHTEAFF. The chain is built from TRBV12-3 or TRBV12-4 and TRBJ1-1, with D possibly TRBD1 on 6 matching bases. The CDR3 is made up of 15 amino acids. The V end was cut by 6 bases, the J end by 3 bases, with 17 bases between.

This clonotype occurred many times. V and J are TRBV2 and TRBJ1-1; 7 bases are shared with TRBD1. This CDR3 region has 16 residues. J gave up 3 bases and V 0 bases, and 7 bases lay outside the gene matches. Per the germline V gene, CDR1 is SNHLY and CDR2 is FYNNEI. The CDR3 DNA reads TGTGCCAGCAGTGAAGCCGGACAGGCCCACTACACTGAAGCTTTCTTT. Protein: CASSEAGQAHYTEAFF.

This clonotype showed up many times. The chain joins TRBV2 to TRBJ1-5; D may be TRBD1 (6 bases). The ends were cut back, 5 bases at V and 0 bases at J, with 11 bases in the middle. This CDR3 has 15 amino acids. Germline CDR1 reads SNHLY; CDR2 reads FYNNEI. The CDR3 DNA reads as TGTGCCAGCAGTTTATACAGGGTTAGCAATCAGCCCCAGCATTTT. Translating gives CASSLYRVSNQPQHF. The full variable domain, rest sourced from reference TRBV2 and TRBJ1-5, is EPEVTQTPSHQVTQMGQEVILRCVPISNHLYFYWYRQILGQKVEFLVSFYNNEISEKSEIFDDQFSVERPDGSNFTLKIRSTKLEDSAMYFCASSLYRVSNQPQHFGDGTRLSIL.

This clonotype was counted only a few times. Given a much more abundant clone one base away, this may be a read error. The chain is built from TRBV5-6 and TRBJ2-7; 7 nucleotides align to TRBD1. This CDR3 is built from 13 residues. Germline CDR1 reads SGHDT; CDR2 reads YYEEEE. V was pared by 6 bases and J by 12 bases, with 15 bases of the junction left unmatched. CDR3 DNA sequence: TGTGCCAGCACCATGGGACAGACCTACGGGCTGTACTTC. Protein sequence: CASTMGQTYGLYF.

This clonotype was seen ten or more times. The rearrangement links TRBV24-1 to TRBJ2-2, with TRBD2 as a possible D gene (5 bases). Germline lookup yields CDR1 KGHDR and CDR2 SFDVKD. The V and J ends lost 5 bases and 4 bases respectively, with 10 bases between them. The CDR3 sequence is 14 residues long. The CDR3 DNA is TGTGCCACCAGTGTGTTAGGGAGCACCGGGGAGCTGTTTTTT. It specifies CATSVLGSTGELFF.

The sample holds many counts of this clonotype. The chain has TRBV13 and TRBJ2-1; TRBD1 might be the D (6 bases). The CDR3 contains 15 residues. Germline V gives CDR1 PRHDT, CDR2 FYEKMQ (reference sequence). V was shortened by 5 bases and J by 4 bases, with 15 bases between the two germline ends. The chain's CDR3 is CASSPTGFEYNEQFF. CDR3 DNA: TGTGCCAGCAGCCCTACAGGGTTTGAGTACAATGAGCAGTTCTTC.

The genes are TRBV18 and TRBJ1-3; 8 nucleotides line up with TRBD1. Trimming took 4 bases from V and 0 from J; bases not matched to a gene: 8. CDR1 is KGHSH, CDR2 LQKENI, per germline. CDR3 size: 17 residues. CDR3 DNA sequence: TGTGCCAGCTCACTGCAGACAGGGGCCCCCTCTGGAAACACCATATATTTT. This translates into CASSLQTGAPSGNTIYF.

This clonotype was observed at least ten times. The chain has TRBV11-2 and TRBJ2-7; D may be TRBD2 (6 bases). This CDR3 region has 18 residues. Trimming took off 0 bases at V and 0 bases at J, with 18 bases between the two ends. The germline V gene has CDR1 SGHAT and CDR2 FQNNGV. The CDR3 DNA sequence: TGTGCCAGCAGCTTAGATTTCTGGCGGGGCAGAGTCTCCTACGAGCAGTACTTC. Protein: CASSLDFWRGRVSYEQYF.

In its sample, this clonotype was seen many times. The chain is built from TRBV30 and TRBJ2-4; TRBD1 matches 9 bases. J was trimmed by 7 bases and V by 4 bases; bases with no gene match: 11. This CDR3 has 15 residues. CDR1 GTSNPN and CDR2 SVGIG come from the germline V gene (reference sequence). The CDR3 DNA reads as TGTGCCTGGACCCCGGGGGGACAGGGAGGCAACATTCAGTACTTC. It encodes CAWTPGGQGGNIQYF.

This clonotype occurred many times. This sequence joins TRBV6-2 or TRBV6-3 and TRBJ2-7, with D maybe TRBD2 (6 bases). The CDR3 spans 14 residues. CDR1 and CDR2 (germline): MNHEY, SVGEGT. Trimming cost V 5 bases and J 1 base, with 12 bases left between them. The CDR3 region is CASSRGGTSYEQYF. As DNA, the CDR3 is TGTGCCAGCAGTCGGGGCGGGACGTCCTACGAGCAGTACTTC.

This clonotype has just a few counts. The chain uses TRBV27 and TRBJ1-2; TRBD1 is a possible D gene (5 bases). This CDR3 region has 16 residues. Germline-derived CDR1 and CDR2 are MNHEY and SMNVEV (reference sequence). The V end was cut by 0 bases, the J end by 1 base, with 12 bases between. CDR3 sequence reads: CASSLSGTVSNYGYTF. The CDR3 region has the DNA TGTGCCAGCAGTTTATCCGGGACCGTGAGTAACTATGGCTACACCTTC.

A word on this clonotype: The junction shows a germline mismatch at one end, possibly a read error. V usage is TRBV28 and J usage is TRBJ2-1; the D is unclear. This CDR3 has 14 residues. The germline V gene encodes CDR1 MDHEN and CDR2 SYDVKM. CDR3 bases: TGTGCCAGCAGTTACCAGGCCTCTGGCAATGAGCGGTTCTTC. It is translated as CASSYQASGNERFF.

This clonotype was detected a few times. The chain combines TRBV11-2 with TRBJ2-3, with TRBD2 matching over 10 bases. The CDR3 is 19 residues long. Germline assignment: CDR1 SGHAT and CDR2 FQNNGV. The junction had 14 bases not matched to a gene; V was cut back by 1 base and J by 4 bases. The CDR3: CASSLGGWASGRRADTQYF. For the CDR3, the DNA is TGTGCCAGCAGCTTAGGAGGCTGGGCTAGCGGGAGACGGGCAGATACGCAGTATTTT.

In regard to this clonotype: One base away lies a much larger clone, so this may be a sequencing read error. The CDR3: CASCGVGFSNQPQYF. The CDR3 DNA follows: TGTGCCAGCTGCGGGGTCGGCTTTAGCAATCAGCCCCAGTATTTT. The rearrangement joins TRBV6-1 to TRBJ1-5, with D tentatively TRBD2 (6 bases). The better agreement between TRBJ2-3 and the DNA end casts doubt on the J call. Germline V gene sequence: CDR1 MNHNS, CDR2 SASEGT. The CDR3 consists of 15 residues.

This clonotype appeared many times. This chain links TRBV11-1 with TRBJ1-2; 10 nucleotides align to TRBD1. The germline V gene encodes CDR1 SGHAT and CDR2 FQDESV (reference sequence). The ends lost 3 bases at V and 4 bases at J; junction bases unmatched: 2. The CDR3 sequence is 14 residues long. The CDR3 DNA is TGTGCCAGCAGCTTTGGGACAGGGGTCTATGGCTACACCTTC. The encoded protein is CASSFGTGVYGYTF.

In DNA, the CDR3 is TGTGCCAGTAGTCCGACCCTTCACTACAATGAGCAGTTCTTC. This translates into CASSPTLHYNEQFF. This sequence joins TRBV19 and TRBJ2-1; no definite D call. V was cut by 5 bases and J by 3 bases, with 11 bases left in between. CDR3 size: 14 residues. Germline V gives CDR1 LNHDA, CDR2 SQIVND (reference sequence). Full variable domain (outside the CDR3, taken from reference TRBV19 and TRBJ2-1): DGGITQSPKYLFRKEGQNVTLSCEQNLNHDAMYWYRQDPGQGLRLIYYSQIVNDFQKGDIAEGYSVSREKKESFPLTVTSAQKNPTAFYLCASSPTLHYNEQFFGPGTRLTVL.

The chain links TRBV6-2 or TRBV6-3 to TRBJ2-1; D is perhaps TRBD2 (5 bases). Trimming took off 2 bases at V and 10 bases at J, with 9 bases between the two ends. The CDR3 spans 12 residues. Germline values: CDR1 MNHEY, CDR2 SVGEGT. The CDR3 DNA reads TGTGCCAGCAGTTACAGGCTAGCCGAGCAGTTCTTC. Amino acids: CASSYRLAEQFF.